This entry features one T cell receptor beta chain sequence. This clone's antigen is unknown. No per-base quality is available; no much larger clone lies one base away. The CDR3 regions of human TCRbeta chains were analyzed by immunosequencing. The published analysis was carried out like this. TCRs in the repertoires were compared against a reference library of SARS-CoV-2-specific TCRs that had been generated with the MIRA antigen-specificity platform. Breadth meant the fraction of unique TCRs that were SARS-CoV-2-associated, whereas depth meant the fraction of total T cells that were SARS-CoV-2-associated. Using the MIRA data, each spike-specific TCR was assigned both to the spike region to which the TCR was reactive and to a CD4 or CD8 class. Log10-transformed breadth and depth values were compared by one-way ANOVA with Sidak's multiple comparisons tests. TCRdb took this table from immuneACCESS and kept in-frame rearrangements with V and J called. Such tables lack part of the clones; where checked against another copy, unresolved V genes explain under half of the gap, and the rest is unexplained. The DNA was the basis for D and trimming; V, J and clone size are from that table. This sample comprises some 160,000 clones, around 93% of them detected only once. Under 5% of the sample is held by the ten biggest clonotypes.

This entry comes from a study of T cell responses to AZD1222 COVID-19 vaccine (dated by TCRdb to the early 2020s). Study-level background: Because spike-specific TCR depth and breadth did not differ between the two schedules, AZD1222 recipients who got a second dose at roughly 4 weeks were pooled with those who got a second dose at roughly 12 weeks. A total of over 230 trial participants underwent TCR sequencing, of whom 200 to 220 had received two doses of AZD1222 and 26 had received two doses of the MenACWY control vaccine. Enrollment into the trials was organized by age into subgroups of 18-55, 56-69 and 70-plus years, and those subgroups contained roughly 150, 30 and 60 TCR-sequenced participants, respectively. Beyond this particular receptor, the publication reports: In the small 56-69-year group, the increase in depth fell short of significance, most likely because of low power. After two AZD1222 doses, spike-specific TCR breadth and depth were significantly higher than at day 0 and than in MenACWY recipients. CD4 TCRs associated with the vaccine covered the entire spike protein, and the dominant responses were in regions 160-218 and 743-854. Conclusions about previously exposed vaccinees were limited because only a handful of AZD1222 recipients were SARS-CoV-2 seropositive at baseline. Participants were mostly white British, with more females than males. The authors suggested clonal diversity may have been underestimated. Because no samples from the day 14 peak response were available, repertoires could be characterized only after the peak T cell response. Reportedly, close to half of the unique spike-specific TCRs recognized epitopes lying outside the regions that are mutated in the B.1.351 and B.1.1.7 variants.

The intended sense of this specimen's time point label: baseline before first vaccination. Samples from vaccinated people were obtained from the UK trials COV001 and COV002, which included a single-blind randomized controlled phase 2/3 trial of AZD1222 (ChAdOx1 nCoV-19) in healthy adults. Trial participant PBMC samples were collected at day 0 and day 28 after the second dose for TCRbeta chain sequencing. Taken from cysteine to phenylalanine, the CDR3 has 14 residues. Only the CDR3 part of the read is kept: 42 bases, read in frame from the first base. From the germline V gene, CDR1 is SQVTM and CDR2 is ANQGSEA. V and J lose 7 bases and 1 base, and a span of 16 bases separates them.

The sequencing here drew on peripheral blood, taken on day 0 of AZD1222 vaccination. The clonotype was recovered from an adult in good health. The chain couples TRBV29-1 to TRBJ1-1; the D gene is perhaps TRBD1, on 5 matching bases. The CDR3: CSAEGGHGNTEAFF. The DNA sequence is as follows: TGCAGCGCCGAAGGCGGACACGGGAACACTGAAGCTTTCTTT.